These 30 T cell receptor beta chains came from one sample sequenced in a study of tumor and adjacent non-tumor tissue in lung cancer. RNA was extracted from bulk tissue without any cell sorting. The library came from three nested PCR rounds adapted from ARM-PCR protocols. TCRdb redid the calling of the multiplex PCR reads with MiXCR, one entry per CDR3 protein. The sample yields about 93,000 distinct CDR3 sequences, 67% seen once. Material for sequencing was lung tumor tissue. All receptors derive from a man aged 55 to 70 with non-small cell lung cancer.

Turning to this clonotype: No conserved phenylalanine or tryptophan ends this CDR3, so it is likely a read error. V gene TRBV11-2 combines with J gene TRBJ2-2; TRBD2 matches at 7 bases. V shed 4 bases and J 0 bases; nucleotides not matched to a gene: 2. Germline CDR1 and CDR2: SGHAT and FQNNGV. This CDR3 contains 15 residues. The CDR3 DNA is TGTGCCAGCAGCTACAGCGGGACGAACACCGGGGAGCTGTTTTTA. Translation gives CASSYSGTNTGELFL.

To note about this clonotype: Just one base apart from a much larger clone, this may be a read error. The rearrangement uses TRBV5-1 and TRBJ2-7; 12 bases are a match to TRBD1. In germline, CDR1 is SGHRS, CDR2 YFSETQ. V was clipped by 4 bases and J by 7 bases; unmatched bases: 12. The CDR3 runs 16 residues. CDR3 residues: CASSPRLGQGAKEQYF. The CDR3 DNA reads TGCGCCAGCAGCCCGCGACTGGGACAGGGGGCGAAGGAGCAGTACTTC.

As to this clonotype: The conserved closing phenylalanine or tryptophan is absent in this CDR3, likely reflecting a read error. CDR3 region: CAITVGQSTDTQYS. The CDR3 region has the DNA TGTGCCATCACTGTTGGACAGAGCACAGATACGCAGTATTCT. The V and J genes are TRBV10-3 and TRBJ2-3; D is possibly TRBD1 (6 bases). In germline, CDR1 is ENHRY, CDR2 SYGVKD. This CDR3 contains 14 residues. V lost 7 bases and J 0 bases, leaving 11 bases between the germline ends.

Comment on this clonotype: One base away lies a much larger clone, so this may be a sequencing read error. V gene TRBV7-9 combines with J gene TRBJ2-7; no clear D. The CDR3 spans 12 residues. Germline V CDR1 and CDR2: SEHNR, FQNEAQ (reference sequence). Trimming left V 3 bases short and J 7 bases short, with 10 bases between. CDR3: CASSLDPREQYF. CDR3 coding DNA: TGTGCCAGCAGCTTGGACCCTCGTGAGCAGTACTTC. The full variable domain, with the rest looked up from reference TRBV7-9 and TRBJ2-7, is DTGVSQNPRHKITKRGQNVTFRCDPISEHNRLYWYRQTLGQGPEFLTYFQNEAQLEKSRLLSDRFSAERPKGSFSTLEIQRTEQGDSAMYLCASSLDPREQYFGPGTRLTVT.

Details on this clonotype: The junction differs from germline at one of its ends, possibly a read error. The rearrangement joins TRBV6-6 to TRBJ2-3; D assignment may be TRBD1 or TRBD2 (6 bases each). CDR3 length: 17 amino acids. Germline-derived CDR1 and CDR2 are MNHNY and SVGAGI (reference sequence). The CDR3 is CASNYGEDSSYTDTQYF. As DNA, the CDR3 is TGTGCCAGCAATTACGGGGAGGACAGTTCTTACACAGATACGCAGTATTTT.

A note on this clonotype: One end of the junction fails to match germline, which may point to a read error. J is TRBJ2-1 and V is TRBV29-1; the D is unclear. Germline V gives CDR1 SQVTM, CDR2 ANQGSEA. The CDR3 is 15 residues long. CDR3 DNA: TGCAGCGTTGTGGGTAGTCACAACCCCTACAATGCGCAGCTCTTC. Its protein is CSVVGSHNPYNAQLF.

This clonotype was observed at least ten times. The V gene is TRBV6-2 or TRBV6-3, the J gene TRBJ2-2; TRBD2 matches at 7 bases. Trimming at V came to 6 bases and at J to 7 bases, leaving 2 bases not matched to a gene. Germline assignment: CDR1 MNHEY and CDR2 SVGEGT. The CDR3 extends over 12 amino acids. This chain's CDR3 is CASRKRDGELFF. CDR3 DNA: TGTGCCAGCAGAAAGCGGGACGGGGAGCTGTTTTTT.

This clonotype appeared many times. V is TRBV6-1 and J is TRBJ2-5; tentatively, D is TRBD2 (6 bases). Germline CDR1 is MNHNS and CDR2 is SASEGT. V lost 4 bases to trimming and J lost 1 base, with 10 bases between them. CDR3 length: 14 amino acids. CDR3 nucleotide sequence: TGTGCCAGCAGTGGGGGGAGGAGCCAAGAGACCCAGTACTTC. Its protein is CASSGGRSQETQYF.

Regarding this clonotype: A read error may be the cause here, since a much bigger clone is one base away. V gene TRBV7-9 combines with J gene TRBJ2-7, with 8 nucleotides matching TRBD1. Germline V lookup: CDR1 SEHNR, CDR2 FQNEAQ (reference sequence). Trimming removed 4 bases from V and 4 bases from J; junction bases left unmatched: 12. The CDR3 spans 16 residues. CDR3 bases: TGTGCCAGCAGCTCTCCCGCCGGACAGGGTGTGTACGAGCAGTACTTC. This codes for CASSSPAGQGVYEQYF.

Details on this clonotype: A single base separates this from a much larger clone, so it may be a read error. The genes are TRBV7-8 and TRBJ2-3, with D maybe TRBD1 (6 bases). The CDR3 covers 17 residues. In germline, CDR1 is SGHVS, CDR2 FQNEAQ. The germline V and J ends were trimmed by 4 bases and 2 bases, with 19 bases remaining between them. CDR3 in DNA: TGTGCCAGCAGCTCCCACCGGGGCTGGGGGCCCACAGATACGCAGTATTTT. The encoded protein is CASSSHRGWGPTDTQYF.

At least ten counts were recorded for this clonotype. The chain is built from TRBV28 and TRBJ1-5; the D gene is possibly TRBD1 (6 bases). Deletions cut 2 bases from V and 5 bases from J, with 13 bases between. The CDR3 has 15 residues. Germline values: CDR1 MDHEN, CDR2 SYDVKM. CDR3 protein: CASSLGGQQYQPQHF. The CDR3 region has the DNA TGTGCCAGCAGTTTAGGCGGACAGCAATATCAGCCCCAGCATTTT.

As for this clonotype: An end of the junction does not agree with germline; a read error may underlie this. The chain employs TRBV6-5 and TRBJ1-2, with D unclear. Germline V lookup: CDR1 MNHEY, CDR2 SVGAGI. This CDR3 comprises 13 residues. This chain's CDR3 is CASSKHGRYGYTF. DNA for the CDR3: TGCGCCAGCAGTAAACATGGTCGCTATGGCTACACCTTC.

CDR3 nucleotide sequence: TGTGCCAGCAGCGGGGGACATGGGCTGTCTAGGGCCAACGTCCTGACTTTC. Translating it yields CASSGGHGLSRANVLTF. The chain couples TRBV11-3 to TRBJ2-6; possibly TRBD1 for D (6 bases). The V end was cut by 5 bases, the J end by 5 bases, with 19 bases between. The CDR3 is 17 residues long. From germline, CDR1 is SGHNT and CDR2 YENEEA.

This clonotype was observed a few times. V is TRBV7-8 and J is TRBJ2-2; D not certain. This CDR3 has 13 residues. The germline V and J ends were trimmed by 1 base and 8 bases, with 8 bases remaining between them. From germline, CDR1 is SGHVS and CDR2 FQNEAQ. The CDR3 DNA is TGTGCCAGCAGCTTAGTTGCATGGGGGGAGCTGTTTTTT. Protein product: CASSLVAWGELFF. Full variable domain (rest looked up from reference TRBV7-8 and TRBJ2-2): GAGVSQSPRYKVAKRGQDVALRCDPISGHVSLFWYQQALGQGPEFLTYFQNEAQLDKSGLPSDRFFAERPEGSVSTLKIQRTQQEDSAVYLCASSLVAWGELFFGEGSRLTVL.

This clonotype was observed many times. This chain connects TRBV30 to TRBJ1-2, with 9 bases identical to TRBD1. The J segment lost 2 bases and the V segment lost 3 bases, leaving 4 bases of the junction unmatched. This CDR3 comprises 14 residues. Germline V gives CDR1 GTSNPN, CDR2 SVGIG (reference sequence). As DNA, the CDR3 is TGTGCCTGGAGCCTACAGGGGGCGAACTATGGCTACACCTTC. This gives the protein CAWSLQGANYGYTF.

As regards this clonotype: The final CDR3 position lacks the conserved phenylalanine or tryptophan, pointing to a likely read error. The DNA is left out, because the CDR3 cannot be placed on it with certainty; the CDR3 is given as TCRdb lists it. CDR3: CASSSQRETIELFL. The chain recombines TRBV6-2 or TRBV6-3 with TRBJ2-1; the D call TRBD2 from the table was never checked on the DNA. Germline V gene sequence: CDR1 MNHEY, CDR2 SVGEGT. The CDR3 is made up of 14 amino acids, end residues included.

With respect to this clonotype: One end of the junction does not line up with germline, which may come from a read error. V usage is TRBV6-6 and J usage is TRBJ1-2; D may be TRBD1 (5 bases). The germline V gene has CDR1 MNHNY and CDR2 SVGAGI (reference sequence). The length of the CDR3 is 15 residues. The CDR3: CASNTRDLLNNGYTF. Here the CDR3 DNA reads TGTGCCAGCAACACTAGGGACCTTCTTAACAATGGCTACACCTTC.

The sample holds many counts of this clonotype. In DNA, the CDR3 is TGCGCCAGCAGCCAAGTTGGAGGGAACACCGGGGAGCTGTTTTTT. Protein: CASSQVGGNTGELFF. The chain links TRBV4-1 to TRBJ2-2; D is possibly TRBD2 (5 bases). This CDR3 is 15 amino acids long. Trimming left V 1 base short and J 1 base short, with 7 bases between. Germline values: CDR1 MGHRA, CDR2 YSYEKL.

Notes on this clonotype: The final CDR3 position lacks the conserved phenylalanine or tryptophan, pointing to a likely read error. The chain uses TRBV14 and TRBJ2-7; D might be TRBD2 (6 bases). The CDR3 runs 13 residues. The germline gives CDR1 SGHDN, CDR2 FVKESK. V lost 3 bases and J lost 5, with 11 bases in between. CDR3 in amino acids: CASSHVGRNEQYL. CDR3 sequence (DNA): TGTGCCAGCAGCCATGTGGGGAGGAACGAGCAGTACCTC.

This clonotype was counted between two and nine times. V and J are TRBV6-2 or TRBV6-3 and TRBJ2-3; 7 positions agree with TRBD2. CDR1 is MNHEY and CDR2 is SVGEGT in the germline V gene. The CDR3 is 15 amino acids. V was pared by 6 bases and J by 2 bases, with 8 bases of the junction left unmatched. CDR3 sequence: CASSAWGGNTDTQYF. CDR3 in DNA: TGTGCCAGCAGCGCTTGGGGGGGAAACACAGATACGCAGTATTTT.

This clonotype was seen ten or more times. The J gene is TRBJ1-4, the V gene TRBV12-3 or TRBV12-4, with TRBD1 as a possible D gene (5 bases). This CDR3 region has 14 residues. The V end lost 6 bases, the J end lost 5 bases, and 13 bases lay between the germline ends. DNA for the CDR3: TGTGCCAGCAGACCCGGGACGCACAATGAAAAACTGTTTTTT. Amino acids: CASRPGTHNEKLFF.

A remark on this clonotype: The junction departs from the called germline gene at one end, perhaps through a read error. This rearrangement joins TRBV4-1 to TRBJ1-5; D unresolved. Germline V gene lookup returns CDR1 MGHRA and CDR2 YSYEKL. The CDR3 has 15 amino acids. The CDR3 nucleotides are TGCGCCAGCAGCCAAGAGGAGTCCCGGAATCTGCCCCAGCATTTC. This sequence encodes CASSQEESRNLPQHF.

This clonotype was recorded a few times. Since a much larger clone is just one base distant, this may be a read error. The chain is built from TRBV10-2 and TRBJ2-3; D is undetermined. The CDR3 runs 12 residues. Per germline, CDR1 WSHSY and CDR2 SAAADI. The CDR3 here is CAGSTGADTQYF. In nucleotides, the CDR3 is TGCGCCGGCAGCACCGGTGCAGATACGCAGTATTTT.

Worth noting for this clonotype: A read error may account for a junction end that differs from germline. The DNA of the CDR3 is TGCAGCGTCAGGGAAGGAGAGACCAAGTGCTTC. Its translation is CSVREGETKCF. The chain recombines TRBV29-1 with TRBJ2-5; maybe TRBD1 (5 bases). CDR1 is SQVTM, CDR2 ANQGSEA, per germline. CDR3 size: 11 residues.

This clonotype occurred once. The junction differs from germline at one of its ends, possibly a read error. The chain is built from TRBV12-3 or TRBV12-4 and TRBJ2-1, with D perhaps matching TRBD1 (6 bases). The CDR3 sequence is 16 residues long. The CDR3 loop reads CASSSSSGGGTNEHFF. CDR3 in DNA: TGTGCCAGCAGTTCCTCTTCTGGGGGCGGTACCAATGAGCATTTCTTC.

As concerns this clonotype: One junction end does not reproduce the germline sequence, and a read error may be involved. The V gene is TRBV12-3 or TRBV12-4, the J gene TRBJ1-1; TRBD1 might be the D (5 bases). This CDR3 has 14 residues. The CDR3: CVSSFRVYTTEAFF. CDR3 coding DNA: TGTGTCAGCAGTTTCAGGGTTTACACCACTGAAGCTTTCTTT.

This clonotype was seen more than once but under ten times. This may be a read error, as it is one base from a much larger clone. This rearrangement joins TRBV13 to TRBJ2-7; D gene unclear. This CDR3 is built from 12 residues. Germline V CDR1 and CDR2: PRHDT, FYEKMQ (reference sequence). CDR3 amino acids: CASSGRNYERYF. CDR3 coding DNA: TGTGCCAGCTCGGGTCGGAACTACGAGCGGTACTTC.

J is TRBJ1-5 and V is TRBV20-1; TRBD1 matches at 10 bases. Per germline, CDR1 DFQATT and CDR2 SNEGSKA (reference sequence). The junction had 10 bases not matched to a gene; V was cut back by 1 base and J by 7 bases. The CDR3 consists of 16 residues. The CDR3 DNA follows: TGCAGTGCTAGAGTTCCCGTGACAGGGGGCGACCAGCCCCAGCATTTT. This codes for CSARVPVTGGDQPQHF.

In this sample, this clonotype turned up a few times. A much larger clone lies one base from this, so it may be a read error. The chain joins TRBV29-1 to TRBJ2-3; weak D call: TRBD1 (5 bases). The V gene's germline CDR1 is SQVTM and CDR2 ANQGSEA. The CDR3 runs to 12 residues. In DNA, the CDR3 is TGCAGCGTGGACAAGAGCACAGATATGCAGTATTTT. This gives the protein CSVDKSTDMQYF.

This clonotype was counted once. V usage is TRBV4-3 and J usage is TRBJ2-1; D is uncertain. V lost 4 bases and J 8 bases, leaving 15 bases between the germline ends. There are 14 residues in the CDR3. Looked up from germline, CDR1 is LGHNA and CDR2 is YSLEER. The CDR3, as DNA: TGCGCCAGCAGCCCAAAAGGACCTTACGATGAGCAGTTCTTC. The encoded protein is CASSPKGPYDEQFF.